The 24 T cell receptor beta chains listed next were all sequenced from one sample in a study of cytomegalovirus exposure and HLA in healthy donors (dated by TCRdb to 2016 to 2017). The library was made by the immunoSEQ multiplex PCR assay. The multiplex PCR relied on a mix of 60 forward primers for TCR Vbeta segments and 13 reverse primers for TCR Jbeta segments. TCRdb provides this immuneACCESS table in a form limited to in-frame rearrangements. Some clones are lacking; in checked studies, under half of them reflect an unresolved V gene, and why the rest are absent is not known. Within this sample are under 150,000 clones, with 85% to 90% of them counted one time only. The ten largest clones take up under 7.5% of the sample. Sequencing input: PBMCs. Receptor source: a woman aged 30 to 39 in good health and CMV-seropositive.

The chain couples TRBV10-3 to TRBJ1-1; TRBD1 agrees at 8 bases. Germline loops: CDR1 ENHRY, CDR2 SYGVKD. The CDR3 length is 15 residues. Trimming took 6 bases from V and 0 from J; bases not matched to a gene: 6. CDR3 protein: CAIRLDRALNTEAFF. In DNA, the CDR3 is TGTGCCATCAGGCTGGACAGGGCCCTGAACACTGAAGCTTTCTTT.

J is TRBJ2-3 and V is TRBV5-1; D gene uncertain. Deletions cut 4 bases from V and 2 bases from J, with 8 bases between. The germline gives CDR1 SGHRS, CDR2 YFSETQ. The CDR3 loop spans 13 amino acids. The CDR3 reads CASSEQNTDTQYF. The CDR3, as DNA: TGCGCCAGCAGCGAACAGAACACAGATACGCAGTATTTT.

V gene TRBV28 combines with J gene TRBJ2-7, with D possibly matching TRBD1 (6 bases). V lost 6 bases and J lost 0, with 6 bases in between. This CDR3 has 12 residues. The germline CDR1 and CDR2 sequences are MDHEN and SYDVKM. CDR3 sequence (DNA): TGTGCCAGCAGGACAGGCTCCTACGAGCAGTACTTC. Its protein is CASRTGSYEQYF.

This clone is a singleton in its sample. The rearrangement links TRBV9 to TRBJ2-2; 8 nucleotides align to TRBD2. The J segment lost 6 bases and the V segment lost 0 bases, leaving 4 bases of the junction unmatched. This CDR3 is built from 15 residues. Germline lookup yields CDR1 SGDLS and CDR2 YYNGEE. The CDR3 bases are TGTGCCAGCAGCGTAGAAGCGGGAGCGGCCGGGGAGCTGTTTTTT. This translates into CASSVEAGAAGELFF.

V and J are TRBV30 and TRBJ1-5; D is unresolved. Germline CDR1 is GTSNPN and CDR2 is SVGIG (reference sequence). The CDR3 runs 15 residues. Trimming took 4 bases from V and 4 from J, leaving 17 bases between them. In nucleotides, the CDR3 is TGTGCCTGGACCCCACGCGGCTTTAAGAATCAGCCCCAGCATTTT. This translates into CAWTPRGFKNQPQHF.

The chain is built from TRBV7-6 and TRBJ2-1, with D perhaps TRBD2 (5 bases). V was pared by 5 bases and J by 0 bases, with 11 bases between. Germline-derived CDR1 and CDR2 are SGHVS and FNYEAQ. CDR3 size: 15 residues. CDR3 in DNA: TGTGCCAGCAGCCCCCAAGGGAGCTCCTACAATGAGCAGTTCTTC. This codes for CASSPQGSSYNEQFF.

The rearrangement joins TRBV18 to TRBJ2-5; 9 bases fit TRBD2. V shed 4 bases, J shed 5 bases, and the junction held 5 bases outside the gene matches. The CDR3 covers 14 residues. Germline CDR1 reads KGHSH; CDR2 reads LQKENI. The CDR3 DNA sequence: TGTGCCAGCTCACAGGGACTAGCATCTGAGACCCAGTACTTC. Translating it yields CASSQGLASETQYF.

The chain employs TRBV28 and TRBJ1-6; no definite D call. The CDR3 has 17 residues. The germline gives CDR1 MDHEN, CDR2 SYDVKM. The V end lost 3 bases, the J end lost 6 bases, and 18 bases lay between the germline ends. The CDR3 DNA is TGTGCCAGCAGTTTTCCCCTCCAGGCAGTCAGTAATTCACCCCTCCACTTT. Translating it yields CASSFPLQAVSNSPLHF.

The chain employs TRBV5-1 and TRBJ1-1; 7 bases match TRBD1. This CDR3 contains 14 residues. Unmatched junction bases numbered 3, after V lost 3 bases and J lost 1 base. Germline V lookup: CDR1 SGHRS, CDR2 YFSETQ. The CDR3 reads CASSSRGTNTEAFF. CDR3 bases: TGCGCCAGCAGCTCCAGGGGGACGAACACTGAAGCTTTCTTT.

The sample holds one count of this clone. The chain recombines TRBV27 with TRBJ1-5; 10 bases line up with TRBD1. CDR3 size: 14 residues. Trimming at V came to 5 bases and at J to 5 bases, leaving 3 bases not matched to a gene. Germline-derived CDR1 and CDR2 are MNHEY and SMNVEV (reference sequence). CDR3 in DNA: TGTGCCAGCAGTCCAGGGACAGGGGATCAGCCCCAGCATTTT. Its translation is CASSPGTGDQPQHF.

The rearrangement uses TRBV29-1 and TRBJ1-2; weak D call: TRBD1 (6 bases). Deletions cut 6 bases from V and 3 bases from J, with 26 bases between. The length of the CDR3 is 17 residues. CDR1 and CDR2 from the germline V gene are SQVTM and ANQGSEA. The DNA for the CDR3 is TGCAGCGTGGCCCCCGAGGGGGAAGCCCACAGAGACTATGGCTACACCTTC. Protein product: CSVAPEGEAHRDYGYTF.

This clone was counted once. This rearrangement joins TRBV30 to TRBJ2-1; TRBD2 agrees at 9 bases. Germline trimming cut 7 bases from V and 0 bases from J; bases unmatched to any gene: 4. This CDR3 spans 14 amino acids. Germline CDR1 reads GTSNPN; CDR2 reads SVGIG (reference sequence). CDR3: CAFNSGSSYNEQFF. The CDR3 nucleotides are TGTGCCTTTAATAGCGGGAGCTCCTACAATGAGCAGTTCTTC.

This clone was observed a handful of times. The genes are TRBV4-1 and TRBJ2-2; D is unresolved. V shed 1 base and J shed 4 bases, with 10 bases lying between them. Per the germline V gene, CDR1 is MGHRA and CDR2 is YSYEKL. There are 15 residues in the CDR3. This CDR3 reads CASSQGLSGTGELFF. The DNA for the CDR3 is TGCGCCAGCAGCCAAGGCTTGTCGGGCACCGGGGAGCTGTTTTTT.

In nucleotides, the CDR3 is TGTGCCAGCAGCCTTCAGCGCCAAGAGACCCAGTACTTC. Translating it yields CASSLQRQETQYF. The rearrangement links TRBV11-2 to TRBJ2-5, with D uncertain. The germline V gene has CDR1 SGHAT and CDR2 FQNNGV. The CDR3 length is 13 residues. V gave up 5 bases and J gave up 1 base, with 8 bases separating them.

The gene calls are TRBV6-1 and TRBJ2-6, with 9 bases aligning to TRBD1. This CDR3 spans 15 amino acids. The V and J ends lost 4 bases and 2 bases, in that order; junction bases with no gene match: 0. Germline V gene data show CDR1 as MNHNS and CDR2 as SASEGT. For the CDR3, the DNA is TGTGCCAGCAGTGGACAGGGGGCTGGGGCCAACGTCCTGACTTTC. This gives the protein CASSGQGAGANVLTF.

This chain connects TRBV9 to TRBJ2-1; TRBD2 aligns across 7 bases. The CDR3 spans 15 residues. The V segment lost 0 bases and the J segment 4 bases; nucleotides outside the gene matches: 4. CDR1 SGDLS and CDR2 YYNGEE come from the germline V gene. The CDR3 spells CASSVEIAGYNEQFF. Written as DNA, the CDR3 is TGTGCCAGCAGCGTAGAGATAGCGGGTTACAATGAGCAGTTCTTC.

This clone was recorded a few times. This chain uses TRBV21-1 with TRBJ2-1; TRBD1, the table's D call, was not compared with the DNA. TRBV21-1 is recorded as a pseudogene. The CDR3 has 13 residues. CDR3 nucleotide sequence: TGTGCCAGCAGCACAGGGGGACAGGGAGTGCAGTTCTTC. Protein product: CASSTGGQGVQFF.

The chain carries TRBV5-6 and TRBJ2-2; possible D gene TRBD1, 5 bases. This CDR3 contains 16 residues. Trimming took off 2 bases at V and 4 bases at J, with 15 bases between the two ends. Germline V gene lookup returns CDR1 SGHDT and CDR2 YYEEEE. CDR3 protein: CASSLPVLQVTGELFF. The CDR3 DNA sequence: TGTGCCAGCAGCTTACCGGTCCTACAGGTCACCGGGGAGCTGTTTTTT.

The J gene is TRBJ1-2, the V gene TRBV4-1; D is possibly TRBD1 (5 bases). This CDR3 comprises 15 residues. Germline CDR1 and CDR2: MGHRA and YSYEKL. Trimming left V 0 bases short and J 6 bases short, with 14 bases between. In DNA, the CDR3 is TGCGCCAGCAGCCAAGATCAAGGGATAGGGGATGGCTACACCTTC. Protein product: CASSQDQGIGDGYTF.

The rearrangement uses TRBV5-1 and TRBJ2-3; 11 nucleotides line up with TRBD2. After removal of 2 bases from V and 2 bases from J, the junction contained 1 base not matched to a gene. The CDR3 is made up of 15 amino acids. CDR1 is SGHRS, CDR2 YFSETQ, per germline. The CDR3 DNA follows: TGCGCCAGCAGCTTTAGCGGGGGGGCCACAGATACGCAGTATTTT. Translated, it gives CASSFSGGATDTQYF.

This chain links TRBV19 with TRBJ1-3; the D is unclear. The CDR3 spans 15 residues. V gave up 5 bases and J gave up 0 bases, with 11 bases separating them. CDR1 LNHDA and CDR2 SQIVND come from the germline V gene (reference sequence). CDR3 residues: CASSVRFDSGNTIYF. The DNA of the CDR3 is TGTGCCAGTAGTGTTCGGTTTGACTCTGGAAACACCATATATTTT.

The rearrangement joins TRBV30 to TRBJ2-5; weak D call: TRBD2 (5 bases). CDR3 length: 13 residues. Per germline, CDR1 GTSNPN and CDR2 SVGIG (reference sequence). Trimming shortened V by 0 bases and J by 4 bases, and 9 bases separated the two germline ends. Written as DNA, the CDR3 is TGTGCCTGGAGTGTACTAAGCGGAGAGACCCAGTACTTC. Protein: CAWSVLSGETQYF.

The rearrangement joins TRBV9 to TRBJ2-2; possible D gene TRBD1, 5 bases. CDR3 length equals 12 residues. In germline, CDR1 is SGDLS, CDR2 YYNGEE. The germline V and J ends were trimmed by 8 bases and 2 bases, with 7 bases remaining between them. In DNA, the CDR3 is TGTGCCAGTCAGGGTAACACCGGGGAGCTGTTTTTT. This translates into CASQGNTGELFF.

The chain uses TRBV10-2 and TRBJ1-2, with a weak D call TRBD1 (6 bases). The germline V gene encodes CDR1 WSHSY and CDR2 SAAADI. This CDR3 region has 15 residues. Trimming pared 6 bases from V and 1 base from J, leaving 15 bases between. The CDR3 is CASSLGQKVNYGYTF. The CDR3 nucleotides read TGCGCCAGCAGCCTTGGACAGAAAGTTAACTATGGCTACACCTTC.